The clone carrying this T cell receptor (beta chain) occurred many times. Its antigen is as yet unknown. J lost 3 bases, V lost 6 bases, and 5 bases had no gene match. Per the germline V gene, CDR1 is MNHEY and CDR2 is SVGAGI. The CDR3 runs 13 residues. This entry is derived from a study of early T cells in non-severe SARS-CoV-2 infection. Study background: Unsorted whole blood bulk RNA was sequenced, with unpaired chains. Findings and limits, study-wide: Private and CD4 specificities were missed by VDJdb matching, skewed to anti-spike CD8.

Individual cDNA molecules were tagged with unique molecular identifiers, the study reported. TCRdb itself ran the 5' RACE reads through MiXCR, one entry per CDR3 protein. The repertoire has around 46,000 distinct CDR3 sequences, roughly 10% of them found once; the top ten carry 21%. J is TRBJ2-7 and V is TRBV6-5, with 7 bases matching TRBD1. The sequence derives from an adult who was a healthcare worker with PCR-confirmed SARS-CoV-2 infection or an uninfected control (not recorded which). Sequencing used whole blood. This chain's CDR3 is CASSRDSYYEQYF. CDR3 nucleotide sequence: TGTGCCAGCAGCAGGGACAGCTACTACGAGCAGTACTTC.